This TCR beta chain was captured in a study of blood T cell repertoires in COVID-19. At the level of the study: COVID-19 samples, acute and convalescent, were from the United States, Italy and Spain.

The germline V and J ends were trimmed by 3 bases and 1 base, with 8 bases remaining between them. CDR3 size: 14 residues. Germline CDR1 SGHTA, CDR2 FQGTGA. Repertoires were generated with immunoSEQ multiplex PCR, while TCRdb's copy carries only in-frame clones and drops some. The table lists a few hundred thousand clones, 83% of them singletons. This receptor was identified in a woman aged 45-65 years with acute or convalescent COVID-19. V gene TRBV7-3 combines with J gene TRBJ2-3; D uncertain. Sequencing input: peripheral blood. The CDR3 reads CASSFRGGTDTQYF. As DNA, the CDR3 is TGTGCCAGCAGCTTCCGCGGCGGCACAGATACGCAGTATTTT.